There are many counts of the clone carrying this TCR beta chain. In patients chosen for sequencing, flow cytometry had shown CD8+CD57+ cell expansion. With 0 bases removed from V and 6 bases from J, the gap between germline ends came to 19 bases. Looked up from germline, CDR1 is SGHTA and CDR2 is FQGNSA. CDR3 size: 17 residues. These data belong to a study of CD8+CD57+ T cells in acquired aplastic anemia. Template material for TCR beta VDJ and CDR3 profiling consisted of genomic DNA. TCRdb re-analysed the reads in MiXCR, keeping a single row per CDR3 protein. The profile shows fewer than 200,000 distinct CDR3 sequences, 47% of them singletons.

The TCR sequence derives from a human donor with aplastic anemia. The chain links TRBV7-2 to TRBJ2-3, with D maybe TRBD2 (5 bases). The sequenced material came from sorted CD4+, CD8+, or CD8+CD57+ T cells (not recorded which) from PBMCs. The CDR3 here is CASSLASQLGLWDTQYF. In DNA form, the CDR3 reads TGTGCCAGCAGCTTAGCTTCCCAACTAGGACTTTGGGATACGCAGTATTTT.